One sample yielded the 31 T cell receptor beta chains listed below, sequenced in a study of blood T cell repertoires in COVID-19. Data came from immunoSEQ multiplex PCR; TCRdb stores just in-frame clones and leaves some out. The sample has roughly 69,000 clones, just over 85% seen once. Material: peripheral blood. These receptors originate from a human donor in a cohort sampled during active COVID-19.

The chain carries TRBV7-2 and TRBJ2-6; TRBD1 agrees at 8 bases. CDR1 is SGHTA and CDR2 is FQGNSA in the germline V gene. This CDR3 spans 15 amino acids. The trim removed 4 bases at V and 6 bases at J, leaving 5 bases unmatched. The CDR3 loop is CASSSYRGAANVLTF. As DNA, the CDR3 is TGTGCCAGCAGCTCTTACAGGGGGGCGGCCAACGTCCTGACTTTC.

This clone appeared once. This sequence joins TRBV5-6 and TRBJ1-2, with 8 positions matching TRBD1. The CDR3 consists of 14 residues. With V trimmed by 2 bases and J by 4 bases, 4 bases remained unmatched. CDR1 and CDR2 from the germline V gene are SGHDT and YYEEEE. The DNA for the CDR3 is TGTGCCAGCAGCTTAGGGACAGGCCTCTATGGCTACACCTTC. It is translated as CASSLGTGLYGYTF.

This clone showed up just once. The rearrangement uses TRBV7-2 and TRBJ1-6; tentatively, D is TRBD1 (6 bases). The V gene's germline CDR1 is SGHTA and CDR2 FQGNSA. V was shortened by 10 bases and J by 7 bases, with 23 bases between the two germline ends. The CDR3 covers 16 residues. CDR3 nucleotide sequence: TGTGCCACAAGTGCCCGAGCTAAGGGGGGGAATTCACCCCTCCACTTT. It encodes CATSARAKGGNSPLHF.

This clone was counted only a few times. The chain joins TRBV7-2 to TRBJ2-3, with D perhaps TRBD1 (7 bases). Germline CDR1 is SGHTA and CDR2 is FQGNSA. This CDR3 contains 16 residues. Deletions cut 3 bases from V and 7 bases from J, with 20 bases between. CDR3 residues: CASSFSPGGLLYTQYF. CDR3 bases: TGTGCCAGCAGCTTTAGCCCAGGGGGACTTCTTTATACGCAGTATTTT.

The chain carries TRBV9 and TRBJ2-3, with TRBD2 identical over 12 bases. In germline, CDR1 is SGDLS, CDR2 YYNGEE. J was trimmed by 0 bases and V by 2 bases; bases with no gene match: 7. The CDR3 runs to 18 residues. The CDR3 loop reads CASSVGLAGQRSTDTQYF. The CDR3 region has the DNA TGTGCCAGCAGCGTTGGACTAGCGGGACAACGTAGCACAGATACGCAGTATTTT.

V usage is TRBV28 and J usage is TRBJ2-1; 8 bases agree with TRBD2. J lost 4 bases, V lost 5 bases, and 7 bases had no gene match. Germline V gene data show CDR1 as MDHEN and CDR2 as SYDVKM. The CDR3 is made up of 15 amino acids. The CDR3 loop reads CASSAGGGDYNEQFF. The CDR3 DNA reads as TGTGCCAGCAGTGCGGGGGGCGGGGATTACAATGAGCAGTTCTTC.

This clone was observed a few times. The V and J genes are TRBV28 and TRBJ2-7; 8 bases fit TRBD2. The CDR3 length is 14 residues. From germline, CDR1 is MDHEN and CDR2 SYDVKM. The V gene end was trimmed by 10 bases and the J gene end by 3 bases; junction bases not matched to a gene: 11. The CDR3 sequence is CAIGPGLVRYEQYF. The CDR3 nucleotides read TGTGCCATCGGACCGGGACTAGTTCGCTACGAGCAGTACTTC.

The rearrangement links TRBV4-1 to TRBJ2-1; 9 positions match TRBD2. Germline V gene lookup returns CDR1 MGHRA and CDR2 YSYEKL. V was pared by 0 bases and J by 6 bases, with 9 bases of the junction left unmatched. The CDR3 runs to 17 residues. CDR3 sequence reads: CASSQDQGLAGGNEQFF. CDR3 DNA: TGCGCCAGCAGCCAAGATCAGGGACTAGCCGGGGGCAATGAGCAGTTCTTC.

This chain links TRBV7-2 with TRBJ2-3, with no clear D. There are 12 residues in the CDR3. V was pared by 0 bases and J by 8 bases, with 6 bases between. Germline loops: CDR1 SGHTA, CDR2 FQGNSA. CDR3 sequence reads: CASSLASVTQYF. The CDR3 DNA follows: TGTGCCAGCAGCTTAGCTAGTGTTACGCAGTATTTT.

The chain recombines TRBV6-1 with TRBJ2-3; no firm D call. The CDR3 length is 15 residues. CDR1 MNHNS and CDR2 SASEGT come from the germline V gene. V was pared by 3 bases and J by 0 bases, with 10 bases between. CDR3 loop: CASSENRASTDTQYF. The CDR3 DNA reads as TGTGCCAGCAGTGAGAACAGAGCTAGCACAGATACGCAGTATTTT.

This clone has just one count. This chain links TRBV18 with TRBJ2-5, with D possibly being TRBD1 (6 bases). Germline V lookup: CDR1 KGHSH, CDR2 LQKENI. The CDR3 extends over 16 amino acids. V was shortened by 5 bases and J by 2 bases, with 18 bases between the two germline ends. The CDR3 here is CASSSRPYGQQETQYF. The CDR3 DNA is TGTGCCAGCTCATCCCGGCCTTACGGACAGCAAGAGACCCAGTACTTC.

The CDR3 DNA reads as TGTGCCAGCAGCCCCCGGGGGGGAAATGAAAAACTGTTTTTT. The encoded protein is CASSPRGGNEKLFF. The V and J genes are TRBV6-5 and TRBJ1-4; D possibly corresponds to TRBD1 (5 bases). Germline V gene sequence: CDR1 MNHEY, CDR2 SVGAGI. This CDR3 spans 14 amino acids. Trimming took 6 bases from V and 5 from J, leaving 13 bases between them.

This chain links TRBV5-1 with TRBJ2-3; 11 positions agree with TRBD2. The V gene's germline CDR1 is SGHRS and CDR2 YFSETQ. The ends lost 2 bases at V and 6 bases at J; junction bases unmatched: 8. The CDR3 extends over 16 amino acids. The CDR3 spells CASSLSGTSGPDTQYF. DNA for the CDR3: TGCGCCAGCAGCTTATCTGGGACTAGCGGCCCGGATACGCAGTATTTT.

The chain uses TRBV11-2 and TRBJ2-7, with 14 bases that match TRBD2. V lost 5 bases, J lost 1 base, and 4 bases stayed unmatched. The CDR3 consists of 16 residues. Germline V gene sequence: CDR1 SGHAT, CDR2 FQNNGV. CDR3 coding DNA: TGTGCCAGCAGCATCGGACTAGCGGGAGGTTCCTACGAGCAGTACTTC. Translation: CASSIGLAGGSYEQYF.

The chain couples TRBV15 to TRBJ2-3, with D hard to call. The CDR3 extends over 15 amino acids. CDR1 and CDR2 (germline): LNHNV, YYDKDF (reference sequence). The ends were cut back, 1 base at V and 8 bases at J, with 16 bases in the middle. CDR3 loop: CATSRAARTVGTQYF. The CDR3 nucleotides read TGTGCCACCAGCAGAGCTGCTCGAACAGTCGGTACGCAGTATTTT.

The chain employs TRBV19 and TRBJ1-2; 7 bases match TRBD1. Per germline, CDR1 LNHDA and CDR2 SQIVND (reference sequence). V trimming: 7 bases; J trimming: 6 bases; junction bases outside the gene matches: 11. This CDR3 is 14 amino acids long. This chain's CDR3 is CASTIQGEKDGYTF. CDR3 coding DNA: TGTGCCAGTACCATCCAGGGGGAAAAAGATGGCTACACCTTC.

This clone is labeled medium-sized. The genes are TRBV28 and TRBJ2-7, with 8 bases aligning to TRBD1. V trimming: 8 bases; J trimming: 7 bases; junction bases outside the gene matches: 10. This CDR3 spans 13 amino acids. Germline lookup yields CDR1 MDHEN and CDR2 SYDVKM. CDR3 loop: CASVQGGRGEQYF. The CDR3 coding sequence is TGTGCCAGCGTACAGGGGGGCCGGGGTGAGCAGTACTTC.

The rearrangement links TRBV30 to TRBJ1-3; D may be TRBD1 (5 bases). The CDR3 length is 15 residues. Trimming removed 3 bases at V and 1 base at J, with 13 bases between. Germline V gives CDR1 GTSNPN, CDR2 SVGIG (reference sequence). This chain's CDR3 is CAWREGYQSGNTIYF. In DNA, the CDR3 is TGTGCCTGGAGGGAGGGGTATCAGTCTGGAAACACCATATATTTT. Using reference TRBV30 and TRBJ1-3 for the parts outside the CDR3, the full variable domain is SQTIHQWPATLVQPVGSPLSLECTVEGTSNPNLYWYRQAAGRGLQLLFYSVGIGQISSEVPQNLSASRPQDRQFILSSKKLLLSDSGFYLCAWREGYQSGNTIYFGEGSWLTVV.

This chain links TRBV5-1 with TRBJ1-1; no firm D call. The CDR3 has 13 residues. The germline gives CDR1 SGHRS, CDR2 YFSETQ. With 8 bases removed from V and 5 bases from J, the gap between germline ends came to 16 bases. The CDR3 loop reads CASSWVAGTEAFF. For the CDR3, the DNA is TGCGCCAGTAGTTGGGTCGCGGGAACTGAAGCTTTCTTT.

The chain is built from TRBV4-2 and TRBJ2-1; 10 nucleotides align to TRBD2. The germline V gene encodes CDR1 LGHNA and CDR2 YNFKEQ. CDR3 length: 17 residues. After removal of 1 base from V and 4 bases from J, the junction contained 7 bases not matched to a gene. CDR3 bases: TGTGCCAGCAGCCAAGGGGAGCGGGAGGGCAGGTACAATGAGCAGTTCTTC. Translation gives CASSQGEREGRYNEQFF.

The chain combines TRBV5-8 with TRBJ2-1, with 11 bases fitting TRBD2. Germline CDR1 SGHTS, CDR2 YDEGEE. V trimming: 4 bases; J trimming: 6 bases; junction bases outside the gene matches: 12. This CDR3 is built from 17 residues. The CDR3 nucleotides read TGTGCCAGCAGCCTGAACAAACTAGCGGGAGACTCCAATGAGCAGTTCTTC. It specifies CASSLNKLAGDSNEQFF.

The rearrangement joins TRBV6-1 to TRBJ2-1; 7 bases are a match to TRBD2. J was trimmed by 12 bases and V by 2 bases; bases with no gene match: 13. Germline V CDR1 and CDR2: MNHNS, SASEGT. The CDR3 covers 15 residues. CDR3 residues: CASSERGLGGRWQFF. The CDR3 bases are TGTGCCAGCAGTGAAAGAGGACTAGGAGGTCGCTGGCAGTTCTTC.

V gene TRBV2 combines with J gene TRBJ2-2; a possible D gene is TRBD1 (5 bases). Trimming removed 6 bases at V and 2 bases at J, with 7 bases between. Per germline, CDR1 SNHLY and CDR2 FYNNEI. The CDR3 loop spans 13 amino acids. CDR3 sequence: CASRGENTGELFF. The CDR3 DNA sequence: TGTGCCAGCAGAGGGGAAAACACCGGGGAGCTGTTTTTT.

This clone has only one observation. The V and J genes are TRBV7-2 and TRBJ2-3; the match to TRBD2 covers 10 bases. CDR3 length: 17 residues. Germline V gives CDR1 SGHTA, CDR2 FQGNSA. The V segment lost 5 bases and the J segment 6 bases; nucleotides outside the gene matches: 14. The CDR3 coding sequence is TGTGCCAGCAGCGGAAACGGACTAGCGGACCTCTCGGATACGCAGTATTTT. Its protein is CASSGNGLADLSDTQYF. Full variable domain (missing parts from reference TRBV7-2 and TRBJ2-3): GAGVSQSPSNKVTEKGKDVELRCDPISGHTALYWYRQSLGQGLEFLIYFQGNSAPDKSGLPSDRFSAERTGGSVSTLTIQRTQQEDSAVYLCASSGNGLADLSDTQYFGPGTRLTVL.

This chain joins TRBV7-6 and TRBJ2-5, with 13 bases aligning to TRBD2. There are 18 residues in the CDR3. V lost 4 bases, J lost 5 bases, and 13 bases stayed unmatched. The germline gives CDR1 SGHVS, CDR2 FNYEAQ. CDR3 sequence (DNA): TGTGCCAGCAGCTACCATACCACTAGCGGGGGGGCCGGGGAGACCCAGTACTTC. As protein: CASSYHTTSGGAGETQYF.

The J gene is TRBJ1-3, the V gene TRBV11-2; 7 bases match TRBD1. The germline V gene encodes CDR1 SGHAT and CDR2 FQNNGV. The CDR3 has 17 amino acids. Trimming took 5 bases from V and 3 from J; bases not matched to a gene: 13. The CDR3 sequence: CASSRRYGQEVGNTIYF. The CDR3 DNA follows: TGTGCCAGCAGCCGTCGATATGGACAGGAGGTTGGAAACACCATATATTTT.

The gene calls are TRBV5-1 and TRBJ2-2; 9 positions agree with TRBD2. CDR1 is SGHRS and CDR2 is YFSETQ in the germline V gene. This CDR3 has 18 amino acids. V gave up 0 bases and J gave up 2 bases; unmatched junction bases: 8. The CDR3 DNA follows: TGCGCCAGCAGCTTGGCCAGGGGACTAGCTCGAAACACCGGGGAGCTGTTTTTT. It specifies CASSLARGLARNTGELFF.

The chain has TRBV5-4 and TRBJ1-1; D might be TRBD1 (5 bases). This CDR3 is built from 16 residues. The germline gives CDR1 SGHNT, CDR2 YYREEE (reference sequence). The germline V and J ends were trimmed by 4 bases and 5 bases, with 21 bases remaining between them. Here the CDR3 DNA reads TGTGCCAGCAGCCCCACGCTCGGGGGTGGGTGGACTGAAGCTTTCTTT. Translation gives CASSPTLGGGWTEAFF.

The genes are TRBV19 and TRBJ2-7; D remains unclear. CDR3 size: 12 residues. Germline V gives CDR1 LNHDA, CDR2 SQIVND (reference sequence). Deletions cut 3 bases from V and 4 bases from J, with 7 bases between. CDR3 sequence (DNA): TGTGCCAGTAGTATGGCAGGATACGAGCAGTACTTC. Amino acids: CASSMAGYEQYF.

This chain links TRBV7-3 with TRBJ1-1; D gene uncertain. Germline values: CDR1 SGHTA, CDR2 FQGTGA. The V end was cut by 0 bases, the J end by 5 bases, with 13 bases between. CDR3 length: 15 residues. This CDR3 reads CASSLTSGLRTEAFF. The CDR3 DNA is TGTGCCAGCAGCTTAACGTCTGGACTGAGGACTGAAGCTTTCTTT.

V gene TRBV6-5 combines with J gene TRBJ2-3; 9 bases map to TRBD2. The length of the CDR3 is 16 residues. The V gene's germline CDR1 is MNHEY and CDR2 SVGAGI. V gave up 2 bases and J gave up 4 bases; unmatched junction bases: 7. In DNA, the CDR3 is TGTGCCAGCAGTTACGCCCCGGGACTAGCCTCAGATACGCAGTATTTT. Translated, it gives CASSYAPGLASDTQYF.